One and the same sample provided the 26 T cell receptor beta chains below, sequenced in a study of blood T cell repertoires in COVID-19. Measured with immunoSEQ multiplex PCR; TCRdb has only the in-frame clones, and not every one. The sample records about 180,000 clones, about 86% being singletons. Sequenced sample: peripheral blood. The receptors come from a man in his fifties with active or convalescent COVID-19.

In DNA form, the CDR3 reads TGTGCCAGCAGCGGAGACCGATCCGGGACTAAATCAGATACGCAGTATTTT. It encodes CASSGDRSGTKSDTQYF. The V call is TRBV11-3, the J call TRBJ2-3, with 7 bases that match TRBD2. The junction had 15 bases not matched to a gene; V was cut back by 5 bases and J by 4 bases. CDR3 length: 17 amino acids. The germline CDR1 and CDR2 sequences are SGHNT and YENEEA.

This clone appeared once. The J gene is TRBJ1-1, the V gene TRBV4-3; the D is unclear. The germline CDR1 and CDR2 sequences are LGHNA and YSLEER. Trimming took 3 bases from V and 3 from J, leaving 11 bases between them. The CDR3 loop spans 14 amino acids. The CDR3 spells CASSQSAEDTEAFF. In DNA, the CDR3 is TGCGCCAGCAGCCAGTCGGCAGAGGACACTGAAGCTTTCTTT.

The V gene is TRBV29-1, the J gene TRBJ1-2, with D unclear. CDR3 length equals 13 residues. V was cut by 4 bases and J by 5 bases, with 14 bases left in between. The germline V gene encodes CDR1 SQVTM and CDR2 ANQGSEA. The CDR3 DNA follows: TGCAGCGTTGGTGCCGGCAGCGCATATGGCTACACCTTC. Translation gives CSVGAGSAYGYTF.

CDR3 loop: CASSLSGGYYGYTF. CDR3 coding DNA: TGTGCCAGCAGTTTGTCAGGGGGCTACTATGGCTACACCTTC. The rearrangement joins TRBV28 to TRBJ1-2, with TRBD1 matching 8 bases. V shed 3 bases and J 3 bases; nucleotides not matched to a gene: 3. Per germline, CDR1 MDHEN and CDR2 SYDVKM. CDR3 length: 14 residues.

The J gene is TRBJ1-1, the V gene TRBV6-4; maybe TRBD1 (5 bases). Trimming removed 6 bases at V and 2 bases at J, with 13 bases between. CDR1 is MRHNA and CDR2 is SNTAGT in the germline V gene. The CDR3 runs to 14 residues. CDR3 sequence: CASRNTDSNTEAFF. In DNA, the CDR3 is TGTGCCAGCAGGAACACCGACAGTAACACTGAAGCTTTCTTT.

The rearrangement links TRBV24-1 to TRBJ2-1; TRBD2 agrees at 11 bases. The trim removed 7 bases at V and 5 bases at J, leaving 3 bases unmatched. This CDR3 comprises 14 residues. The germline gives CDR1 KGHDR, CDR2 SFDVKD. The CDR3 region is CATRGTSGHNEQFF. CDR3 in DNA: TGTGCCACCAGAGGGACTAGCGGTCACAATGAGCAGTTCTTC.

The chain uses TRBV14 and TRBJ1-4, with D tentatively TRBD1 (6 bases). V shed 3 bases and J shed 7 bases, with 9 bases lying between them. This CDR3 has 13 residues. Germline loops: CDR1 SGHDN, CDR2 FVKESK. CDR3 sequence: CASSQGAREKLFF. In nucleotides, the CDR3 is TGTGCCAGCAGCCAGGGGGCTCGTGAAAAACTGTTTTTT. Full variable domain (rest looked up from reference TRBV14 and TRBJ1-4): EAGVTQFPSHSVIEKGQTVTLRCDPISGHDNLYWYRRVMGKEIKFLLHFVKESKQDESGMPNNRFLAERTGGTYSTLKVQPAELEDSGVYFCASSQGAREKLFFGSGTQLSVL.

The chain links TRBV28 to TRBJ1-2; TRBD1 aligns across 7 bases. The V segment lost 3 bases and the J segment 1 base; nucleotides outside the gene matches: 5. Germline V lookup: CDR1 MDHEN, CDR2 SYDVKM. The CDR3 covers 15 residues. CDR3 sequence: CASSLGTANNYGYTF. As DNA, the CDR3 is TGTGCCAGCAGTTTGGGGACAGCCAATAACTATGGCTACACCTTC.

The gene calls are TRBV30 and TRBJ1-5, with TRBD1 matching 10 bases. The CDR3 runs to 14 residues. Germline V gene lookup returns CDR1 GTSNPN and CDR2 SVGIG (reference sequence). V dropped 5 bases and J dropped 9; count of bases not matched to a gene: 10. The CDR3 sequence: CAWSTGGTYRPQHF. In DNA, the CDR3 is TGTGCCTGGTCGACAGGGGGCACATATCGGCCCCAGCATTTT. Based on the CDR3 plus reference TRBV30 and TRBJ1-5, the full variable domain is SQTIHQWPATLVQPVGSPLSLECTVEGTSNPNLYWYRQAAGRGLQLLFYSVGIGQISSEVPQNLSASRPQDRQFILSSKKLLLSDSGFYLCAWSTGGTYRPQHFGDGTRLSIL.

The gene calls are TRBV9 and TRBJ1-3; 8 nucleotides agree with TRBD1. Germline V gene sequence: CDR1 SGDLS, CDR2 YYNGEE. Trimming cost V 4 bases and J 2 bases; bases outside gene matches: 2. The CDR3 consists of 14 residues. The CDR3 here is CASSQQGAGNTIYF. The CDR3 nucleotides read TGTGCCAGCAGCCAACAGGGGGCTGGAAACACCATATATTTT.

This rearrangement joins TRBV6-5 to TRBJ2-2; D call uncertain. The CDR3 covers 12 residues. Germline V gene data show CDR1 as MNHEY and CDR2 as SVGAGI. V was shortened by 6 bases and J by 5 bases, with 7 bases between the two germline ends. The CDR3: CASSPRTGELFF. The CDR3 DNA reads TGTGCCAGCAGCCCCCGGACCGGGGAGCTGTTTTTT.

The rearrangement uses TRBV5-1 and TRBJ1-2; D gene uncertain. Germline V gene data show CDR1 as SGHRS and CDR2 as YFSETQ. V lost 0 bases and J lost 8, with 17 bases in between. The CDR3 runs 15 residues. This chain's CDR3 is CASSLGAGGPGGYTF. The CDR3 DNA is TGCGCCAGCAGCTTGGGGGCGGGAGGCCCAGGAGGCTACACCTTC.

V gene TRBV19 combines with J gene TRBJ1-3, with 7 bases lining up with TRBD1. The CDR3 runs 15 residues. Trimming took 3 bases from V and 3 from J; bases not matched to a gene: 5. Germline V gene lookup returns CDR1 LNHDA and CDR2 SQIVND (reference sequence). CDR3 amino acids: CASSISGQDGNTIYF. The CDR3 coding sequence is TGTGCCAGTAGTATCAGCGGACAGGATGGAAACACCATATATTTT.

The V gene is TRBV3-1 (or the pseudogene TRBV3-2), the J gene TRBJ1-3, with a possible D match to TRBD1 (6 bases). This CDR3 region has 15 residues. CDR1 is LGHDT and CDR2 is YNNKEL in the germline V gene (reference sequence). V dropped 0 bases and J dropped 0 bases, with 6 bases sitting between them. CDR3 bases: TGTGCCAGCAGCCAAGAGACAGGCTCTGGAAACACCATATATTTT. Protein sequence: CASSQETGSGNTIYF.

The chain has TRBV19 and TRBJ2-1; 7 nucleotides agree with TRBD1. The CDR3 has 14 amino acids. CDR1 is LNHDA and CDR2 is SQIVND in the germline V gene (reference sequence). The trim removed 7 bases at V and 1 base at J, leaving 4 bases unmatched. DNA of the CDR3: TGTGCCAGTAACCAACAGGGGTCCTACAATGAGCAGTTCTTC. It translates to CASNQQGSYNEQFF.

This clone was found once. The chain has TRBV6-5 and TRBJ1-2; D may be TRBD1 (6 bases). The CDR3 extends over 13 amino acids. Germline CDR1 is MNHEY and CDR2 is SVGAGI. Trimming left V 7 bases short and J 4 bases short, with 13 bases between. The CDR3 loop is CASTSTGPYGYTF. DNA of the CDR3: TGTGCCAGCACTTCGACAGGCCCCTATGGCTACACCTTC.

This chain joins TRBV7-9 and TRBJ2-7, with TRBD1 as a possible D gene (6 bases). Trimming cost V 3 bases and J 2 bases, with 11 bases left between them. Germline lookup yields CDR1 SEHNR and CDR2 FQNEAQ (reference sequence). The CDR3 has 14 amino acids. In DNA form, the CDR3 reads TGTGCCAGCAGCTTGGCAGGGGAAACCTACGAGCAGTACTTC. This codes for CASSLAGETYEQYF.

The rearrangement joins TRBV18 to TRBJ2-5; D uncertain. The CDR3 has 13 amino acids. V shed 2 bases and J shed 5 bases, with 9 bases lying between them. Germline values: CDR1 KGHSH, CDR2 LQKENI. CDR3 loop: CASSPMKEETQYF. The CDR3 coding sequence is TGTGCCAGCTCACCAATGAAGGAGGAGACCCAGTACTTC.

The chain couples TRBV4-1 to TRBJ2-7; D is ambiguous. Deletions cut 0 bases from V and 3 bases from J, with 12 bases between. The CDR3 consists of 15 residues. Germline lookup yields CDR1 MGHRA and CDR2 YSYEKL. CDR3 in amino acids: CASSQDAQVFYEQYF. The CDR3 DNA sequence: TGCGCCAGCAGCCAAGATGCCCAGGTCTTCTACGAGCAGTACTTC.

The V and J genes are TRBV28 and TRBJ1-1, with TRBD1 identical over 9 bases. Germline values: CDR1 MDHEN, CDR2 SYDVKM. The junction had 10 bases not matched to a gene; V was cut back by 6 bases and J by 2 bases. CDR3 size: 16 residues. CDR3 protein: CASSPPTGGVNTEAFF. Here the CDR3 DNA reads TGTGCCAGCAGCCCTCCGACAGGGGGAGTAAACACTGAAGCTTTCTTT.

CDR3 in amino acids: CASSLAPTSGGTDTQYF. The CDR3, as DNA: TGCGCCAGCAGCTTGGCCCCGACTAGCGGGGGCACAGATACGCAGTATTTT. V and J are TRBV5-1 and TRBJ2-3, with TRBD2 identical over 11 bases. Unmatched junction bases numbered 4, after V lost 0 bases and J lost 1 base. Germline V lookup: CDR1 SGHRS, CDR2 YFSETQ. There are 17 residues in the CDR3.

Only one count was recorded for this clone. J is TRBJ1-6 and V is TRBV30; D is ambiguous. Germline assignment: CDR1 GTSNPN and CDR2 SVGIG (reference sequence). This CDR3 comprises 15 residues. The V end lost 7 bases, the J end lost 6 bases, and 19 bases lay between the germline ends. CDR3 nucleotides: TGTGCCTTCGATCCCAGTGAGGGCGGTAATTCACCCCTCCACTTT. Protein product: CAFDPSEGGNSPLHF.

V is TRBV27 and J is TRBJ1-2, with TRBD1 matching 7 bases. This CDR3 has 14 amino acids. The V gene end was trimmed by 5 bases and the J gene end by 6 bases; junction bases not matched to a gene: 9. Germline V CDR1 and CDR2: MNHEY, SMNVEV (reference sequence). The CDR3 nucleotides are TGTGCCAGCAGTGCCCAGACAGGGTATGATGGCTACACCTTC. It is translated as CASSAQTGYDGYTF.

The V gene is TRBV3-1 (or the pseudogene TRBV3-2), the J gene TRBJ2-3; D unresolved. Per the germline V gene, CDR1 is LGHDT and CDR2 is YNNKEL (reference sequence). CDR3 length: 15 amino acids. Trimming pared 4 bases from V and 2 bases from J, leaving 13 bases between. In nucleotides, the CDR3 is TGTGCCAGCAGCCCCCCCCTGGCGGCCACAGATACGCAGTATTTT. It yields the protein CASSPPLAATDTQYF.

The chain couples TRBV7-2 to TRBJ2-3; D is unresolved. This CDR3 contains 12 residues. V lost 2 bases and J 5 bases, leaving 5 bases between the germline ends. CDR1 and CDR2 (germline): SGHTA, FQGNSA. DNA of the CDR3: TGTGCCAGCAGCTTACTAGTAGATACGCAGTATTTT. Translated: CASSLLVDTQYF.

The chain joins TRBV6-2 or TRBV6-3 to TRBJ1-6, with 10 bases matching TRBD1. Germline V lookup: CDR1 MNHEY, CDR2 SVGEGT. The V gene end was trimmed by 2 bases and the J gene end by 7 bases; junction bases not matched to a gene: 2. The CDR3 is 15 amino acids. Written as DNA, the CDR3 is TGTGCCAGCAGTTACACGGGACAGGGGAATTCACCCCTCCACTTT. Protein sequence: CASSYTGQGNSPLHF.